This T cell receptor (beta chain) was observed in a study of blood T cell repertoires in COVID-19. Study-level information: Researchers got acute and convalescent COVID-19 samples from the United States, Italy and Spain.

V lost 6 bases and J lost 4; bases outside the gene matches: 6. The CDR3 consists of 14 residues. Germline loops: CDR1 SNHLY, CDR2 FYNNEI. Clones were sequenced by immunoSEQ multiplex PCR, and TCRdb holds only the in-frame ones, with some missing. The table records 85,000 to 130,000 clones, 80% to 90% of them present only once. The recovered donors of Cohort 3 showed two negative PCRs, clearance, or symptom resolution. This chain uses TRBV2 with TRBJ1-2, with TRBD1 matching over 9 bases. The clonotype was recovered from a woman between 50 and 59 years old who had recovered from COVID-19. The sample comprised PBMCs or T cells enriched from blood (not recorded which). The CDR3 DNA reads TGTGCCAGCAGGGGACAGGGCGGAACCTATGGCTACACCTTC. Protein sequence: CASRGQGGTYGYTF.